These 3 T cell receptor beta chains were sequenced from one sample in a study of shared clonotypes between healthy human individuals. The repertoire was sequenced with immunoSEQ multiplex PCR; TCRdb's copy has only in-frame clones and lacks some. This table has 2 million to 3 million clones, around 94% appearing once. Sequencing used naive CD4+ T cells sorted from blood. Stated subset: CD45RA+ positively selected. The receptor set was obtained from a man aged 18 to 30 in good health.

The genes are TRBV7-9 and TRBJ2-5; 8 bases are shared with TRBD2. CDR1 and CDR2 (germline): SEHNR, FQNEAQ (reference sequence). This CDR3 contains 16 residues. Germline trimming cut 4 bases from V and 4 bases from J; bases unmatched to any gene: 11. The CDR3 spells CASSSSPAGVRETQYF. The DNA of the CDR3 is TGTGCCAGCAGCTCTTCTCCAGCGGGAGTTAGAGAGACCCAGTACTTC. Drawing the rest from reference TRBV7-9 and TRBJ2-5, the complete variable domain is DTGVSQNPRHKITKRGQNVTFRCDPISEHNRLYWYRQTLGQGPEFLTYFQNEAQLEKSRLLSDRFSAERPKGSFSTLEIQRTEQGDSAMYLCASSSSPAGVRETQYFGPGTRLLVL.

This rearrangement joins TRBV7-9 to TRBJ2-1; D gene ambiguous. Trimming removed 3 bases from V and 0 bases from J, with 9 bases in between. Germline-derived CDR1 and CDR2 are SEHNR and FQNEAQ (reference sequence). The CDR3 consists of 15 residues. The CDR3 region has the DNA TGTGCCAGCAGCTTTGGCTTGAGCTCCTACAATGAGCAGTTCTTC. This translates into CASSFGLSSYNEQFF.

V gene TRBV28 combines with J gene TRBJ2-7, with D tentatively TRBD2 (6 bases). The V end lost 5 bases, the J end lost 0 bases, and 11 bases lay between the germline ends. This CDR3 comprises 14 residues. CDR1 and CDR2 (germline): MDHEN, SYDVKM. The CDR3 DNA follows: TGTGCCAGCAGTCGCGGGATGAGCTCCTACGAGCAGTACTTC. Protein sequence: CASSRGMSSYEQYF.